The rows below give T cell receptor beta chains drawn from one sample of a study of blood T cell repertoires in COVID-19. TCRdb's table, derived via immunoSEQ multiplex PCR, lists solely in-frame clones and lacks some. The repertoire holds almost 350,000 clones, with about nine tenths as singletons. Input material: PBMCs or T cells enriched from blood (not recorded which). Receptors originate from a woman younger than 45 who had been exposed to COVID-19. CDR3s include the opening cysteine and the closing phenylalanine or tryptophan. A D gene is named only where the DNA matches it firmly. Only some rows state a clone size, as once, few, many or a class for expanded clones.

few	TRBD2	TRBV27	TRBJ2-7	TGTGCCAGCAGTCTTTATGCGCCAACTAGCGGGGCTACCTACGAGCAGTACTTC	CASSLYAPTSGATYEQYF
-	-	TRBV7-9	TRBJ2-1	TGTGCCAGCAGACCACGGACGGGAAGCTCCTACAATGAGCAGTTCTTC	CASRPRTGSSYNEQFF
-	-	TRBV21-1	TRBJ2-3	TGTGCCAGCAGCAACCAAAGGACCGGCCAGATTGATTCCGGGGCAGATACGCAGTATTTT	CASSNQRTGQIDSGADTQYF
-	-	TRBV12-5	TRBJ1-5	TGTGCTAGCAAGCAGGGTGATCAGCCCCAGCATTTT	CASKQGDQPQHF
-	TRBD1	TRBV6-5	TRBJ1-2	TGTGCCTCTTACAGGGGCGACTATGGCTACACCTTC	CASYRGDYGYTF
once	-	TRBV19	TRBJ1-5	TGTGCCAGTAAATCAGGACTCCAGGTCGGTCAGCCCCAGCATTTT	CASKSGLQVGQPQHF
-	-	TRBV19	TRBJ2-7	TGTGCCAGTAGTATGGTGCGGAGCTCCTACGAGCAGTACTTC	CASSMVRSSYEQYF
-	TRBD2	TRBV28	TRBJ2-3	TGTGCCAGCAGCCCTAGCGGGAGGGCCATGGGGGATACGCAGTATTTT	CASSPSGRAMGDTQYF
-	TRBD1	TRBV5-4	TRBJ1-2	TGTGCCAGCACCCGAGGACAGGCGGAGTATGGCTACACCTTC	CASTRGQAEYGYTF
-	-	TRBV30	TRBJ1-1	TGTGCCTGGAGGGGAGGGGGGGTGAACACTGAAGCTTTCTTT	CAWRGGGVNTEAFF
-	-	TRBV4-2	TRBJ1-1	TGTGCCAGCAGCCATAACACAGGATCGAACACTGAAGCTTTCTTT	CASSHNTGSNTEAFF
-	TRBD2	TRBV2	TRBJ2-5	TGTGCCAGCACCAGAGGGAGGACTAGCGGGGAGACCCAGTACTTC	CASTRGRTSGETQYF
-	-	TRBV2	TRBJ1-5	TGTGCCAGCAGTGATGTTTCCGGGGGCAATCAGCCCCAGCATTTT	CASSDVSGGNQPQHF
once	TRBD2	TRBV24-1	TRBJ2-1	TGTGCCACCAGTGACCTACTAGCGGAGACATACAATGAGCAGTTCTTC	CATSDLLAETYNEQFF
-	-	TRBV5-1	TRBJ2-3	TGCGCCAGCAGCTTGGAGGAACTAGCAACAGATACGCAGTATTTT	CASSLEELATDTQYF
-	TRBD2	TRBV9	TRBJ2-3	TGTGCCAGCAGCGCCCGGGGGGCTAGCGGGAGTCTGGGCACAGATACGCAGTATTTT	CASSARGASGSLGTDTQYF
few	TRBD1	TRBV9	TRBJ1-2	TGTGCCAGCAGCGCGGGACAGGAGAACTATGGCTACACCTTC	CASSAGQENYGYTF
-	-	TRBV24-1	TRBJ1-4	TGTGCCACCAGTGATGCCTATCTTGAAAAACTGTTTTTT	CATSDAYLEKLFF
-	TRBD1	TRBV2	TRBJ1-2	TGTGCCAGCAGGACAGGGAATGGCTACACCTTC	CASRTGNGYTF
-	-	TRBV28	TRBJ1-4	TGTGCCAGCAGCTTTTCGGGACTTGGAGAAAAACTGTTTTTT	CASSFSGLGEKLFF
-	TRBD1	TRBV11-1	TRBJ2-7	TGTGCCAGCAGCAAAGGACAGGGAGAACTTTACGAGCAGTACTTC	CASSKGQGELYEQYF
-	TRBD2	TRBV14	TRBJ2-1	TGTGCCAGCAGCCAAGATATAGCGGGAGTGGGTGAGCAGTTCTTC	CASSQDIAGVGEQFF
-	TRBD1	TRBV6-5	TRBJ1-5	TGTGCCAGCGCAGGGGGCAGCAATCAGCCCCAGCATTTT	CASAGGSNQPQHF
-	-	TRBV28	TRBJ2-3	TGTGCCACCGATACTAGCACAGATACGCAGTATTTT	CATDTSTDTQYF
-	TRBD1	TRBV23-1	TRBJ2-7	TGCGCCAGCAGTCAATCCCTCGGACAGGGGAACGAGCAGTACTTC	CASSQSLGQGNEQYF
-	-	TRBV5-4	TRBJ2-5	TGTGCCAGCAGCTTGGTAGGGGCAGGCGGCGTTGAGACCCAGTACTTC	CASSLVGAGGVETQYF
-	TRBD1	TRBV29-1	TRBJ1-5	TGCAGCGTAAAAGGACAGGGGGGACATCAGCCCCAGCATTTT	CSVKGQGGHQPQHF
-	TRBD1	TRBV28	TRBJ1-6	TGTGCCAGCAGTTGGGGAGGAGGGGGCGATTCACCCCTCCACTTT	CASSWGGGGDSPLHF
-	TRBD1	TRBV7-6	TRBJ1-2	TGTGCCAGCAGCTTAGGACAGGGGGATTATATTGGCTACACCTTC	CASSLGQGDYIGYTF
-	TRBD1	TRBV7-9	TRBJ2-1	TGTGCCAGCAGCCCGAGTTCAGGGACAGGGGCCTACAATGAGCAGTTCTTC	CASSPSSGTGAYNEQFF
-	TRBD1	TRBV15	TRBJ1-5	TGTGCCACCAGCATGGACAGGGCCACTGGTCAGCCCCAGCATTTT	CATSMDRATGQPQHF
-	TRBD1	TRBV12-5	TRBJ1-5	TGTGCTAGTGGTTTGGGACAGGGGGCCTTTCAGCCCCAGCATTTT	CASGLGQGAFQPQHF
few	TRBD1	TRBV27	TRBJ1-5	TGTGCCAGCAGTGACAGGGGGCAGGGCAATCAGCCCCAGCATTTT	CASSDRGQGNQPQHF
-	TRBD2	TRBV27	TRBJ2-3	TGTGCCAGCAGCCCCCTCGGGCTAGCGGGAGGGCCGGCGGATACGCAGTATTTT	CASSPLGLAGGPADTQYF
-	-	TRBV2	TRBJ1-2	TGTGCCAGCAGTGAGGATCGAGGGGGTGGGTATGGCTACACCTTC	CASSEDRGGGYGYTF
-	-	TRBV3-1/TRBV3-2	TRBJ2-1	TGTGCCAGCAGCTCTCGACTGGGCTACAATGAGCAGTTCTTC	CASSSRLGYNEQFF
-	-	TRBV18	TRBJ2-1	TGTGCCAGCTCACCACCGGTCGGCTCCTACAATGAGCAGTTCTTC	CASSPPVGSYNEQFF
-	-	TRBV27	TRBJ1-6	TGTGCCAGCAGCATGGGCGATTCACCCCTCCACTTT	CASSMGDSPLHF
-	TRBD1	TRBV24-1	TRBJ2-1	TGTGCCACCAGTGATTCGGACAGGGGTGGCGAGCAGTTCTTC	CATSDSDRGGEQFF
once	-	TRBV28	TRBJ2-1	TGTGCCAGCAGTCCCCCCCAAAAGAGCTCCTACAATGAGCAGTTCTTC	CASSPPQKSSYNEQFF
-	TRBD1	TRBV7-2	TRBJ2-1	TGTGCCAGCAGATCGTGGACAGGGGGTACCTACAATGAGCAGTTCTTC	CASRSWTGGTYNEQFF
-	TRBD2	TRBV7-9	TRBJ2-7	TGTGCCAGCAGCTTAGTGGGCGGGAGGGCCAGGGCCTACGAGCAGTACTTC	CASSLVGGRARAYEQYF
-	TRBD2	TRBV13	TRBJ2-7	TGTGCCAGCAGCTCCCGGACTAGCGGGAGAACGGGGCAGTACTTC	CASSSRTSGRTGQYF
-	-	TRBV19	TRBJ2-1	TGTGCCAGTAGTGCAACAGGGAGCTCCTACAATGAGCAGTTCTTC	CASSATGSSYNEQFF
-	TRBD2	TRBV19	TRBJ2-1	TGTGCCAGTAGTATCCTAGCGGGAGGTTCGTACAATGAGCAGTTCTTC	CASSILAGGSYNEQFF
once	TRBD2	TRBV19	TRBJ2-7	TGTGCCAGTAGTAGGGGACTAGCAGACTACGAGCAGTACTTC	CASSRGLADYEQYF